Shown below are 31 T cell receptor beta chains from a single sample sequenced in a study of blood T cell repertoires in COVID-19. Using immunoSEQ multiplex PCR, the repertoire was profiled, and TCRdb retains in-frame clones only, with some absent. Found here are some 270,000 clones, 75% to 95% of them singletons; the top ten hold 2.8%. Sequencing used PBMCs or T cells enriched from blood (not recorded which). The receptors stem from a man in his forties who had been exposed to COVID-19.

The chain links TRBV30 to TRBJ1-5, with a weak D call TRBD1 (6 bases). This CDR3 comprises 13 residues. V shed 1 base and J shed 4 bases, with 8 bases lying between them. Germline V gene sequence: CDR1 GTSNPN, CDR2 SVGIG (reference sequence). CDR3 bases: TGTGCCTGGAGTGACAGGGATAATCAGCCCCAGCATTTT. This codes for CAWSDRDNQPQHF. The variable domain in full, completed from reference TRBV30 and TRBJ1-5, reads SQTIHQWPATLVQPVGSPLSLECTVEGTSNPNLYWYRQAAGRGLQLLFYSVGIGQISSEVPQNLSASRPQDRQFILSSKKLLLSDSGFYLCAWSDRDNQPQHFGDGTRLSIL.

The V and J genes are TRBV10-3 and TRBJ1-2, with a tentative D call TRBD1 (5 bases). The CDR3 is 14 residues long. The germline V gene encodes CDR1 ENHRY and CDR2 SYGVKD. V lost 6 bases and J lost 4, with 15 bases in between. CDR3 sequence: CAISDLQELYGYTF. The CDR3 bases are TGTGCCATCAGCGACTTACAGGAACTCTATGGCTACACCTTC.

This rearrangement joins TRBV5-1 to TRBJ2-3; 15 nucleotides agree with TRBD2. With V trimmed by 2 bases and J by 1 base, 17 bases remained unmatched. CDR1 is SGHRS and CDR2 is YFSETQ in the germline V gene. The CDR3 sequence is 22 residues long. In nucleotides, the CDR3 is TGCGCCAGCAGCTTTTCAATGACGGTCGGACTAGCGGGAGGGTCTGGCACAGATACGCAGTATTTT. It translates to CASSFSMTVGLAGGSGTDTQYF.

In its sample, this clone was seen once. This rearrangement joins TRBV10-3 to TRBJ2-4, with a possible D match to TRBD2 (5 bases). The CDR3 sequence is 17 residues long. CDR1 ENHRY and CDR2 SYGVKD come from the germline V gene. Trimming left V 5 bases short and J 0 bases short, with 17 bases between. The CDR3 protein is CAISKNGGQLAKNIQYF. The CDR3 nucleotides are TGTGCCATCAGTAAAAACGGAGGTCAGTTAGCCAAAAACATTCAGTACTTC.

CDR3 sequence: CASSSNSGWLETQYF. CDR3 coding DNA: TGTGCCAGCAGTTCGAATAGCGGGTGGTTAGAGACCCAGTACTTC. The rearrangement joins TRBV6-2 or TRBV6-3 to TRBJ2-5; 7 positions agree with TRBD2. J was trimmed by 4 bases and V by 4 bases; bases with no gene match: 9. The CDR3 is made up of 15 amino acids. Germline V lookup: CDR1 MNHEY, CDR2 SVGEGT.

The chain uses TRBV7-6 and TRBJ2-7; D is possibly TRBD2 (5 bases). Germline V gene data show CDR1 as SGHVS and CDR2 as FNYEAQ. V was cut by 5 bases and J by 0 bases, with 17 bases left in between. The CDR3 is 16 residues long. CDR3 sequence (DNA): TGTGCCAGCAGCCCTACCGGGCGGACTCGCTCCTACGAGCAGTACTTC. Encoded protein: CASSPTGRTRSYEQYF.

V gene TRBV29-1 combines with J gene TRBJ2-1, with a possible D match to TRBD2 (5 bases). The V end was cut by 7 bases, the J end by 4 bases, with 11 bases between. Germline loops: CDR1 SQVTM, CDR2 ANQGSEA. The CDR3 runs 12 residues. The CDR3 is CSGLGLYNEQFF. CDR3 DNA: TGCAGCGGTTTAGGACTTTACAATGAGCAGTTCTTC.

The CDR3 region is CASSQPGQGDEKLFF. CDR3 in DNA: TGTGCCAGCAGCCAGCCGGGACAGGGGGATGAAAAACTGTTTTTT. The chain couples TRBV4-2 to TRBJ1-4; 11 bases match TRBD1. Germline values: CDR1 LGHNA, CDR2 YNFKEQ. V was clipped by 3 bases and J by 6 bases; unmatched bases: 3. The CDR3 has 15 amino acids.

V usage is TRBV15 and J usage is TRBJ2-2; perhaps TRBD1 as D (5 bases). Germline V CDR1 and CDR2: LNHNV, YYDKDF (reference sequence). V shed 1 base and J shed 2 bases, with 8 bases lying between them. This CDR3 is 15 amino acids long. The CDR3 nucleotides are TGTGCCACCAGCAGAGGTGACAGCAACACCGGGGAGCTGTTTTTT. This translates into CATSRGDSNTGELFF.

This rearrangement joins TRBV12-3 or TRBV12-4 to TRBJ2-5; maybe TRBD2 (6 bases). The CDR3 consists of 13 residues. The V end lost 6 bases, the J end lost 2 bases, and 10 bases lay between the germline ends. CDR3 in amino acids: CASSPTRQETQYF. Written as DNA, the CDR3 is TGTGCCAGCAGCCCGACTAGGCAAGAGACCCAGTACTTC.

V usage is TRBV6-4 and J usage is TRBJ2-1; 10 nucleotides match TRBD1. Per the germline V gene, CDR1 is MRHNA and CDR2 is SNTAGT. V was clipped by 9 bases and J by 7 bases; unmatched bases: 9. The CDR3 is 14 residues long. DNA of the CDR3: TGTGCCAGTAAATTCCGACAGGGGGCGAATGAGCAGTTCTTC. Its protein product is CASKFRQGANEQFF.

The chain uses TRBV28 and TRBJ1-2; 8 bases fit TRBD1. The junction had 13 bases not matched to a gene; V was cut back by 11 bases and J by 2 bases. The CDR3 has 15 residues. Germline CDR1 MDHEN, CDR2 SYDVKM. CDR3 amino acids: CACRQGWETNYGYTF. The CDR3, as DNA: TGTGCCTGCCGACAGGGGTGGGAGACCAACTATGGCTACACCTTC.

The chain joins TRBV5-6 to TRBJ1-1; TRBD1 is a possible D gene (6 bases). The V gene lost 5 bases and the J gene lost 0 bases, with 14 bases spanning the gap. CDR1 and CDR2 from the germline V gene are SGHDT and YYEEEE. The CDR3 contains 15 residues. The CDR3 DNA sequence: TGTGCCAGCAGGGGGGGGGCCGACATGAACACTGAAGCTTTCTTT. Translation: CASRGGADMNTEAFF.

The chain is built from TRBV30 and TRBJ2-5; unclear D gene. The CDR3 is 15 amino acids. Germline assignment: CDR1 GTSNPN and CDR2 SVGIG (reference sequence). Trimming took off 4 bases at V and 1 base at J, with 16 bases between the two ends. CDR3 DNA: TGTGCCTGGAAGCGCCTCGGGTCCTTCCAAGAGACCCAGTACTTC. It specifies CAWKRLGSFQETQYF.

The chain recombines TRBV28 with TRBJ1-1; D gene ambiguous. The CDR3 length is 14 residues. V was shortened by 4 bases and J by 1 base, with 10 bases between the two germline ends. Per the germline V gene, CDR1 is MDHEN and CDR2 is SYDVKM. This CDR3 reads CASSWEGGNTEAFF. CDR3 in DNA: TGTGCCAGCAGTTGGGAGGGAGGGAACACTGAAGCTTTCTTT.

The rearrangement uses TRBV11-2 and TRBJ2-1, with TRBD1 identical over 7 bases. J lost 7 bases, V lost 4 bases, and 10 bases had no gene match. Germline-derived CDR1 and CDR2 are SGHAT and FQNNGV. This CDR3 has 15 amino acids. CDR3 nucleotide sequence: TGTGCCAGCAGCTACGCGTGGGGGACAGAAAATGAGCAGTTCTTC. This gives the protein CASSYAWGTENEQFF.

CDR3 coding DNA: TGTGCCAGCAGCTTATATGGGTACGAGGACTATGGCTACACCTTC. Residues: CASSLYGYEDYGYTF. The chain has TRBV13 and TRBJ1-2; no reliable D call. Germline V CDR1 and CDR2: PRHDT, FYEKMQ (reference sequence). Deletions cut 2 bases from V and 3 bases from J, with 13 bases between. This CDR3 is built from 15 residues.

The J gene is TRBJ1-4, the V gene TRBV25-1, with 11 bases fitting TRBD1. The CDR3 runs 17 residues. V shed 3 bases and J 4 bases; nucleotides not matched to a gene: 7. The germline V gene has CDR1 MGHDK and CDR2 SYGVNS. CDR3 nucleotide sequence: TGTGCCAGCAGTGAGCTTGGACAGGGGGCCGATAATGAAAAACTGTTTTTT. Its protein is CASSELGQGADNEKLFF.

This sequence joins TRBV18 and TRBJ2-3, with D perhaps TRBD1 (6 bases). V lost 7 bases, J lost 4 bases, and 21 bases lay in between. Looked up from germline, CDR1 is KGHSH and CDR2 is LQKENI. The CDR3 covers 16 residues. The CDR3 DNA sequence: TGTGCCAGCTTAGAGGTCGGGACACCCCACGCAGATACGCAGTATTTT. Protein sequence: CASLEVGTPHADTQYF.

The chain is built from TRBV10-3 and TRBJ1-2; weak D call: TRBD1 (5 bases). V lost 5 bases and J 8 bases, leaving 18 bases between the germline ends. CDR3 size: 14 residues. Looked up from germline, CDR1 is ENHRY and CDR2 is SYGVKD. CDR3 loop: CAISSIKGVGGYTF. In DNA form, the CDR3 reads TGTGCCATCAGTTCAATAAAAGGGGTCGGGGGCTACACCTTC.

The chain couples TRBV24-1 to TRBJ2-2; 8 positions agree with TRBD1. Per germline, CDR1 KGHDR and CDR2 SFDVKD. V was clipped by 4 bases and J by 6 bases; unmatched bases: 12. The CDR3 sequence is 17 residues long. The CDR3: CATSDPRQGALAGELFF. As DNA, the CDR3 is TGTGCCACCAGTGACCCCCGGCAGGGGGCATTGGCCGGGGAGCTGTTTTTT.

J is TRBJ2-1 and V is TRBV11-2; D is perhaps TRBD2 (6 bases). This CDR3 is built from 15 residues. Germline V lookup: CDR1 SGHAT, CDR2 FQNNGV. The ends were cut back, 5 bases at V and 2 bases at J, with 13 bases in the middle. This CDR3 is CASSQGGSAYNEQFF. The CDR3 region has the DNA TGTGCCAGCAGCCAAGGAGGGAGCGCCTACAATGAGCAGTTCTTC. Using reference TRBV11-2 and TRBJ2-1 for the parts outside the CDR3, the full variable domain is EAGVAQSPRYKIIEKRQSVAFWCNPISGHATLYWYQQILGQGPKLLIQFQNNGVVDDSQLPKDRFSAERLKGVDSTLKIQPAKLEDSAVYLCASSQGGSAYNEQFFGPGTRLTVL.

J is TRBJ2-7 and V is TRBV6-1; TRBD1 matches 10 bases. Germline loops: CDR1 MNHNS, CDR2 SASEGT. V lost 4 bases, J lost 2 bases, and 11 bases stayed unmatched. The CDR3 is 17 residues long. The CDR3: CASSVSAGTGETYEQYF. Written as DNA, the CDR3 is TGTGCCAGCAGTGTGTCAGCCGGGACAGGGGAAACCTACGAGCAGTACTTC.

This chain connects TRBV11-2 to TRBJ2-1; 7 bases fit TRBD1. Germline V gene sequence: CDR1 SGHAT, CDR2 FQNNGV. The CDR3 has 13 residues. V gave up 5 bases and J gave up 16 bases; unmatched junction bases: 14. CDR3 DNA sequence: TGTGCCAGCAGCCCAAGCCTGACAGGGCCCAGCTTCTTC. Protein: CASSPSLTGPSFF. Supplemented by reference TRBV11-2 and TRBJ2-1, the full variable domain reads EAGVAQSPRYKIIEKRQSVAFWCNPISGHATLYWYQQILGQGPKLLIQFQNNGVVDDSQLPKDRFSAERLKGVDSTLKIQPAKLEDSAVYLCASSPSLTGPSFFGPGTRLTVL.

V gene TRBV19 combines with J gene TRBJ2-7; D is perhaps TRBD1 (5 bases). The germline V gene encodes CDR1 LNHDA and CDR2 SQIVND (reference sequence). V lost 1 base to trimming and J lost 3 bases, with 10 bases between them. The CDR3 sequence is 14 residues long. CDR3 residues: CASSIVRDSYEQYF. CDR3 DNA sequence: TGTGCCAGTAGTATAGTTCGTGACAGCTACGAGCAGTACTTC.

The V call is TRBV19, the J call TRBJ2-3; D is perhaps TRBD2 (5 bases). CDR1 is LNHDA and CDR2 is SQIVND in the germline V gene (reference sequence). V dropped 3 bases and J dropped 2 bases, with 21 bases sitting between them. The CDR3 is 18 amino acids. Here the CDR3 reads CASSILPRTPVFTDTQYF. DNA of the CDR3: TGTGCCAGTAGTATTTTACCTCGGACTCCGGTATTCACAGATACGCAGTATTTT.

The chain recombines TRBV30 with TRBJ2-1, with 13 positions matching TRBD2. Germline values: CDR1 GTSNPN, CDR2 SVGIG (reference sequence). The CDR3 consists of 12 residues. Trimming removed 5 bases from V and 8 bases from J; junction bases left unmatched: 0. DNA of the CDR3: TGTGCCTGGGGACTAGCGGGAGATGAGCAGTTCTTC. It yields the protein CAWGLAGDEQFF.

The chain employs TRBV27 and TRBJ2-1; TRBD2 matches 7 bases. CDR1 is MNHEY, CDR2 SMNVEV, per germline (reference sequence). This CDR3 comprises 13 residues. V dropped 3 bases and J dropped 6; count of bases not matched to a gene: 2. In DNA, the CDR3 is TGTGCCAGCAGTTTTTGGACTAGCAATGAGCAGTTCTTC. The encoded protein is CASSFWTSNEQFF.

The gene calls are TRBV7-8 and TRBJ2-7, with D unclear. This CDR3 contains 12 residues. V dropped 0 bases and J dropped 3 bases, with 3 bases sitting between them. CDR1 and CDR2 (germline): SGHVS, FQNEAQ. The CDR3 DNA is TGTGCCAGCAGCTTAGCTATCTACGAGCAGTACTTC. It encodes CASSLAIYEQYF.

A single count supports this clone. The chain carries TRBV7-9 and TRBJ1-2; D not resolved. V was shortened by 3 bases and J by 3 bases, with 8 bases between the two germline ends. CDR3 length: 13 residues. CDR1 and CDR2 (germline): SEHNR, FQNEAQ (reference sequence). CDR3 protein: CASSLRWDYGYTF. Written as DNA, the CDR3 is TGTGCCAGCAGCTTGCGGTGGGACTATGGCTACACCTTC.

This clone was counted a single time. V usage is TRBV19 and J usage is TRBJ1-4, with 8 positions matching TRBD1. The CDR3 loop spans 15 amino acids. Germline loops: CDR1 LNHDA, CDR2 SQIVND (reference sequence). J lost 8 bases, V lost 4 bases, and 9 bases had no gene match. The CDR3 nucleotides are TGTGCCAGTAGTACCTTACAGGGGGGTAACGAAAAACTGTTTTTT. This gives the protein CASSTLQGGNEKLFF.